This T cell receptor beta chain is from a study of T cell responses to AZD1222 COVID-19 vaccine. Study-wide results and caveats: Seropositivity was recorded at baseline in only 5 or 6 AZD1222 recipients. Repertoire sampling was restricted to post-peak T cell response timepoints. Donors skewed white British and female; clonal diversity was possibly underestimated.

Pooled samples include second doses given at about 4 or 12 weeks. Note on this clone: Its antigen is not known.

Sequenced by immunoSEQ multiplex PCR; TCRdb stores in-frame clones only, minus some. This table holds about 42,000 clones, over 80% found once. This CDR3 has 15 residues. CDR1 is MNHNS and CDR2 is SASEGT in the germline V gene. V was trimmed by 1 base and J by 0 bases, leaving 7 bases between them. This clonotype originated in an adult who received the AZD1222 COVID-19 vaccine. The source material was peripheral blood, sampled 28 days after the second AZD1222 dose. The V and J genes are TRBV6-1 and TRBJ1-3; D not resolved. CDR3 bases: TGTGCCAGCAGTGAAGGCCGGGGCTCTGGAAACACCATATATTTT. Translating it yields CASSEGRGSGNTIYF.